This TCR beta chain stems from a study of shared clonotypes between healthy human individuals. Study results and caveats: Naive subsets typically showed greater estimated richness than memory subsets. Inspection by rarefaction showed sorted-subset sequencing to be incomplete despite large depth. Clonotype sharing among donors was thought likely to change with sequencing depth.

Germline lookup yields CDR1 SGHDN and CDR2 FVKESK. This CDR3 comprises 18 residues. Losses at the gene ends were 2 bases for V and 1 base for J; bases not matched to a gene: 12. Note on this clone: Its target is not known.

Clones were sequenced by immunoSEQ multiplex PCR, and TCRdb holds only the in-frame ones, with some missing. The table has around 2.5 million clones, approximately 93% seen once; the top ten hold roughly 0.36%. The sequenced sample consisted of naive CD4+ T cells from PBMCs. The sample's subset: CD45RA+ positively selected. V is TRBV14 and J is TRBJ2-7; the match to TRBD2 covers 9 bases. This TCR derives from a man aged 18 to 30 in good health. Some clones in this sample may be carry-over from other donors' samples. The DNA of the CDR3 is TGTGCCAGCAGCCAACGACCCCACCCCCTAGCGGGGTCCTACGAGCAGTACTTC. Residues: CASSQRPHPLAGSYEQYF.